Listed below are T cell receptor beta chains from one sample, sequenced in a study of T cell responses to AZD1222 COVID-19 vaccine. Repertoires were generated with immunoSEQ multiplex PCR, while TCRdb's copy carries only in-frame clones and drops some. This sample has around 78,000 clones, with about 82% found just once. Sequencing used peripheral blood, obtained on day 0 of AZD1222 vaccination. The receptors were gathered from an adult in good health. CDR3s include the opening cysteine and the closing phenylalanine or tryptophan. The order of the fields is J gene, D gene, V gene, clone size, CDR3 DNA, CDR3 protein. D genes are given only for firm matches. The listing skips clone size in some rows; elsewhere it reads once, few, many or a size class.

J gene: TRBJ1-6; D gene: -; V gene: TRBV7-9; clone size: -; CDR3 DNA: TGTGCCAGCAGCGGAGTGGCCAGCTACGGAGATAATTCACCCCTCCACTTT; CDR3 protein: CASSGVASYGDNSPLHF
J gene: TRBJ2-1; D gene: -; V gene: TRBV5-1; clone size: -; CDR3 DNA: TGCGCCAGCAGCTTGGACGCCGCCCTAGACAGTGAGCAGTTCTTC; CDR3 protein: CASSLDAALDSEQFF
J gene: TRBJ1-6; D gene: TRBD1; V gene: TRBV6-5; clone size: -; CDR3 DNA: TGTGCCAGCAGTAGGGACAGGGAGGAATCACCCCTCCACTTT; CDR3 protein: CASSRDREESPLHF
J gene: TRBJ1-2; D gene: -; V gene: TRBV11-1; clone size: once; CDR3 DNA: TGTGCCAGCAGCACCGGGATGCGCGGTGGCTACACCTTC; CDR3 protein: CASSTGMRGGYTF
J gene: TRBJ1-4; D gene: TRBD1; V gene: TRBV5-1; clone size: -; CDR3 DNA: TGCGCCAGCAGCTTGGGTCTAGACAGGGGGAGAGGTGAAAAACTGTTTTTT; CDR3 protein: CASSLGLDRGRGEKLFF
J gene: TRBJ2-7; D gene: TRBD2; V gene: TRBV4-3; clone size: -; CDR3 DNA: TGCGCCAGCAGCCAAGATGAGGCTAGCGGGAGGCCCTACGAGCAGTACTTC; CDR3 protein: CASSQDEASGRPYEQYF
J gene: TRBJ1-2; D gene: -; V gene: TRBV2; clone size: -; CDR3 DNA: TGTGCCAGCAGTCCGGATGGCTACACCTTC; CDR3 protein: CASSPDGYTF
J gene: TRBJ1-2; D gene: -; V gene: TRBV3-1/TRBV3-2; clone size: -; CDR3 DNA: TGTGCCAGCAGCCAAGATGGTGGGACACGAGGCTACACCTTC; CDR3 protein: CASSQDGGTRGYTF
J gene: TRBJ2-7; D gene: -; V gene: TRBV6-5; clone size: -; CDR3 DNA: TGTGCCAGCTATGGCAGCGGCTACGAGCAGTACTTC; CDR3 protein: CASYGSGYEQYF
J gene: TRBJ1-3; D gene: -; V gene: TRBV15; clone size: -; CDR3 DNA: TGTGCCACCAGCAACTATGGAAACACCATATATTTT; CDR3 protein: CATSNYGNTIYF
J gene: TRBJ2-3; D gene: TRBD1; V gene: TRBV11-3; clone size: -; CDR3 DNA: TGTGCCAGCGGATCAGGGGGAACGGGCACAGATACGCAGTATTTT; CDR3 protein: CASGSGGTGTDTQYF
J gene: TRBJ2-6; D gene: TRBD2; V gene: TRBV7-2; clone size: -; CDR3 DNA: TGTGCCAGCAGCCCCCGCCCTAGCGGGGTGGTAAGGGCCAACGTCCTGACTTTC; CDR3 protein: CASSPRPSGVVRANVLTF
J gene: TRBJ2-2; D gene: -; V gene: TRBV25-1; clone size: -; CDR3 DNA: TGTGCCAGCAGTGGCCTAGGGGCAGGGCCCACCGGGGAGCTGTTTTTT; CDR3 protein: CASSGLGAGPTGELFF
J gene: TRBJ2-3; D gene: -; V gene: TRBV7-2; clone size: -; CDR3 DNA: TGTGCCAGCAGCTTAGACGGTCTCGGAGTGGGTACGCAGTATTTT; CDR3 protein: CASSLDGLGVGTQYF
J gene: TRBJ1-1; D gene: TRBD1; V gene: TRBV2; clone size: -; CDR3 DNA: TGTGCCAGCAGTGAAGGGGTGACAGGGACCACTGAAGCTTTCTTT; CDR3 protein: CASSEGVTGTTEAFF
J gene: TRBJ2-2; D gene: TRBD2; V gene: TRBV27; clone size: -; CDR3 DNA: TGTGCCAGCAGCCAAACTAGCGGGAGGTCTCAAGGGACCGGGGAGCTGTTTTTT; CDR3 protein: CASSQTSGRSQGTGELFF
J gene: TRBJ2-6; D gene: -; V gene: TRBV7-9; clone size: -; CDR3 DNA: TGTGCCAGCAGCTCCCCGCGAACTGGGGCCAACGTCCTGACTTTC; CDR3 protein: CASSSPRTGANVLTF
J gene: TRBJ1-5; D gene: TRBD1; V gene: TRBV2; clone size: -; CDR3 DNA: TGTGCCAGCAGTAACCGGGACAGGAGTAATCAGCCCCAGCATTTT; CDR3 protein: CASSNRDRSNQPQHF
J gene: TRBJ1-1; D gene: -; V gene: TRBV4-1; clone size: -; CDR3 DNA: TGCGCCAGCAGCCCTGAGCGGGGGAGGAACACTGAAGCTTTCTTT; CDR3 protein: CASSPERGRNTEAFF
J gene: TRBJ1-4; D gene: -; V gene: TRBV27; clone size: -; CDR3 DNA: TGTGCCAGCAGTTTGAGCGGGGGCATTCCTGAAAAACTGTTTTTT; CDR3 protein: CASSLSGGIPEKLFF
J gene: TRBJ2-7; D gene: -; V gene: TRBV11-2; clone size: -; CDR3 DNA: TGTGCCAGCAGCTTAGTCCCACAGGGGAGGGAGCAGTACTTC; CDR3 protein: CASSLVPQGREQYF
J gene: TRBJ1-2; D gene: -; V gene: TRBV9; clone size: once; CDR3 DNA: TGTGCCAGCAGCGTAGCCCCAACGGGAGTGAGGTATGGCTACACCTTC; CDR3 protein: CASSVAPTGVRYGYTF
J gene: TRBJ1-2; D gene: -; V gene: TRBV4-3; clone size: few; CDR3 DNA: TGCGCCAGCAGCCAAGATCTAAACAGGGTTAACTATGGCTACACCTTC; CDR3 protein: CASSQDLNRVNYGYTF
J gene: TRBJ2-2; D gene: -; V gene: TRBV9; clone size: -; CDR3 DNA: TGTGCCAGCAGCGGGAACCCGACAGACGCGGACACCGGGGAGCTGTTTTTT; CDR3 protein: CASSGNPTDADTGELFF
J gene: TRBJ1-2; D gene: -; V gene: TRBV6-5; clone size: -; CDR3 DNA: TGTGCCTCCGTGGAGGTGGCAGATTACTATGGCTACACCTTC; CDR3 protein: CASVEVADYYGYTF
J gene: TRBJ1-2; D gene: -; V gene: TRBV5-6; clone size: -; CDR3 DNA: TGTGCCAGCAGCCCAGGAGACCCCTATGGCTACACCTTC; CDR3 protein: CASSPGDPYGYTF
J gene: TRBJ1-1; D gene: -; V gene: TRBV30; clone size: -; CDR3 DNA: TGTGCCTGGCGGGACGGGGGGGACACTGAAGCTTTCTTT; CDR3 protein: CAWRDGGDTEAFF
J gene: TRBJ1-1; D gene: TRBD1; V gene: TRBV5-4; clone size: -; CDR3 DNA: TGTGCCAGCAGCTTGAAACAGGGGCTGTACACTGAAGCTTTCTTT; CDR3 protein: CASSLKQGLYTEAFF
J gene: TRBJ1-5; D gene: -; V gene: TRBV19; clone size: -; CDR3 DNA: TGTGCCAGTAGTACGCAAGGACAGACAAATCAGCCCCAGCATTTT; CDR3 protein: CASSTQGQTNQPQHF
J gene: TRBJ1-1; D gene: -; V gene: TRBV7-9; clone size: -; CDR3 DNA: TGTGCCAGCAGCTTAGTGGGCAGGGTGAACACTGAAGCTTTCTTT; CDR3 protein: CASSLVGRVNTEAFF
J gene: TRBJ1-2; D gene: TRBD1; V gene: TRBV5-1; clone size: few; CDR3 DNA: TGCGCCAGCAGCGAAATCCCGGGACAGGGGGGAGGTGGCTACACCTTC; CDR3 protein: CASSEIPGQGGGGYTF
J gene: TRBJ1-1; D gene: -; V gene: TRBV5-4; clone size: -; CDR3 DNA: TGTGCCAGCAGCTTGGAATCTCAGGTGGTCACTGAAGCTTTCTTT; CDR3 protein: CASSLESQVVTEAFF
J gene: TRBJ1-1; D gene: TRBD1; V gene: TRBV4-1; clone size: -; CDR3 DNA: TGCGCCAGCAGCCAACGGTTGGGACAGGGGAGTGGGATGAACACTGAAGCTTTCTTT; CDR3 protein: CASSQRLGQGSGMNTEAFF
J gene: TRBJ1-6; D gene: -; V gene: TRBV5-6; clone size: -; CDR3 DNA: TGTGCCAGCAGCTGGGGGAATTCACCCCTCCACTTT; CDR3 protein: CASSWGNSPLHF
J gene: TRBJ1-4; D gene: -; V gene: TRBV25-1; clone size: -; CDR3 DNA: TGTGCCAGCAGCGATCAGAGGACAACTAATGAAAAACTGTTTTTT; CDR3 protein: CASSDQRTTNEKLFF
J gene: TRBJ1-5; D gene: -; V gene: TRBV19; clone size: -; CDR3 DNA: TGTGCCAGTACCCCCTCCCCAGATAGCAATCAGCCCCAGCATTTT; CDR3 protein: CASTPSPDSNQPQHF
J gene: TRBJ1-3; D gene: -; V gene: TRBV10-3; clone size: -; CDR3 DNA: TGTGCCATCAGCTCTGGAAACACCATATATTTT; CDR3 protein: CAISSGNTIYF
J gene: TRBJ2-1; D gene: TRBD2; V gene: TRBV5-6; clone size: once; CDR3 DNA: TGTGCCAGCAGCTTGGTAAGCGGGAGAGACAATGAGCAGTTCTTC; CDR3 protein: CASSLVSGRDNEQFF
J gene: TRBJ1-5; D gene: -; V gene: TRBV28; clone size: -; CDR3 DNA: TGTGCCAGCAGTTTGGTCGGGGGCCATAGCAATCAGCCCCAGCATTTT; CDR3 protein: CASSLVGGHSNQPQHF
J gene: TRBJ1-1; D gene: -; V gene: TRBV6-5; clone size: -; CDR3 DNA: TGTGCCACCCTGCTTGGGGTGATGAACACTGAAGCTTTCTTT; CDR3 protein: CATLLGVMNTEAFF
J gene: TRBJ2-5; D gene: TRBD2; V gene: TRBV9; clone size: -; CDR3 DNA: TGTGCCAGCAGCGCCACCGGGACTAGCGTTCTGGGAGAGACCCAGTACTTC; CDR3 protein: CASSATGTSVLGETQYF
J gene: TRBJ2-1; D gene: -; V gene: TRBV20-1; clone size: -; CDR3 DNA: TGCAGTGCTAGTGTCTACAATGAGCAGTTCTTC; CDR3 protein: CSASVYNEQFF